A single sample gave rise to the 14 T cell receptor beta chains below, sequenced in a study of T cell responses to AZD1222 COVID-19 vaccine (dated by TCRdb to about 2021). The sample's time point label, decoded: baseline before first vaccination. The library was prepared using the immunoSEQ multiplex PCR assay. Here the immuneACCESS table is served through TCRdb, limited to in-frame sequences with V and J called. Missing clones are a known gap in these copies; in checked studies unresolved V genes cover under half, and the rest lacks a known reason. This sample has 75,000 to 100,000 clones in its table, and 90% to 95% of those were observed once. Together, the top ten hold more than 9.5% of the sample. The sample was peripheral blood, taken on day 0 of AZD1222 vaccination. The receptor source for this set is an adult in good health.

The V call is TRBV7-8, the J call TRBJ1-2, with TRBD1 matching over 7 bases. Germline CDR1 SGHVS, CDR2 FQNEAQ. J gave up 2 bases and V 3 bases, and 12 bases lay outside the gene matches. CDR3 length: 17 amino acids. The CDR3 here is CASSFIGTEQINYGYTF. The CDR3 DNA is TGTGCCAGCAGCTTTATAGGGACAGAACAAATAAACTATGGCTACACCTTC.

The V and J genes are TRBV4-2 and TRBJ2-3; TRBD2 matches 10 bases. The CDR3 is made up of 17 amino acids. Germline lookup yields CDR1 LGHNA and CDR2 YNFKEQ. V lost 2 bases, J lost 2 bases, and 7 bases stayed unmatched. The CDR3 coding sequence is TGTGCCAGCAGCCAATTCTTACTAGCGGGAAACACAGATACGCAGTATTTT. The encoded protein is CASSQFLLAGNTDTQYF.

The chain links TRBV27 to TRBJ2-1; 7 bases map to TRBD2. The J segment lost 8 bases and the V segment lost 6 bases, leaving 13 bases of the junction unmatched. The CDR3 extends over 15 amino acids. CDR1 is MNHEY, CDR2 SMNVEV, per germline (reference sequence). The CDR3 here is CASRKLAGRLDEQFF. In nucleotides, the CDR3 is TGTGCCAGCAGAAAATTAGCGGGCAGGTTGGATGAGCAGTTCTTC.

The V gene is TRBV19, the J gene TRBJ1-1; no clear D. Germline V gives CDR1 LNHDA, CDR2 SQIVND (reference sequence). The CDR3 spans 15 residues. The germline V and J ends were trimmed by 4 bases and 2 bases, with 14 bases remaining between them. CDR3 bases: TGTGCCAGTAGTAATCTGGTGCGAGCAAACACTGAAGCTTTCTTT. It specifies CASSNLVRANTEAFF. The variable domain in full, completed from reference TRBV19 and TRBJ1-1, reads DGGITQSPKYLFRKEGQNVTLSCEQNLNHDAMYWYRQDPGQGLRLIYYSQIVNDFQKGDIAEGYSVSREKKESFPLTVTSAQKNPTAFYLCASSNLVRANTEAFFGQGTRLTVV.

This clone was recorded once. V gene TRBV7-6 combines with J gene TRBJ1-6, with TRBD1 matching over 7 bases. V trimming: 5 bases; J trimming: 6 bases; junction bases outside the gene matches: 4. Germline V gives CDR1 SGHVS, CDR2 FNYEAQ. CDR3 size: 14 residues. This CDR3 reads CASSPGTVNSPLHF. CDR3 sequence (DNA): TGTGCCAGCAGCCCGGGGACAGTTAATTCACCCCTCCACTTT.

CDR3: CASSFLGAGRTYEQYF. DNA of the CDR3: TGTGCCAGCAGTTTTTTGGGAGCTGGCAGGACCTACGAGCAGTACTTC. The rearrangement links TRBV28 to TRBJ2-7; tentative D call: TRBD2 (5 bases). The CDR3 extends over 16 amino acids. The V end lost 3 bases, the J end lost 2 bases, and 17 bases lay between the germline ends. The germline gives CDR1 MDHEN, CDR2 SYDVKM.

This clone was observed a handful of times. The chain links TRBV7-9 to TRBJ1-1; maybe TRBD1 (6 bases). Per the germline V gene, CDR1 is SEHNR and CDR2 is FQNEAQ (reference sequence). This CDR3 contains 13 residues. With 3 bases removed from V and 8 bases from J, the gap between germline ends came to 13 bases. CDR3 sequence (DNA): TGTGCCAGCAGCTTTGTACAGGGACAAGAAGCTTTCTTT. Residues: CASSFVQGQEAFF.

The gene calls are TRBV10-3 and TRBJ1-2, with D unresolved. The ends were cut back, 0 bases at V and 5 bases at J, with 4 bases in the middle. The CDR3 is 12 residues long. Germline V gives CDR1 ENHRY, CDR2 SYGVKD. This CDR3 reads CAISESGYGYTF. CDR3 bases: TGTGCCATCAGTGAGTCCGGTTATGGCTACACCTTC.

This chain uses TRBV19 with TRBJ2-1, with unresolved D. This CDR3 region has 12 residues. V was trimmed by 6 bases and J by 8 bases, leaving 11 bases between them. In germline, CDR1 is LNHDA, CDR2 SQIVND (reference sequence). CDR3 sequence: CASRGRTDEQFF. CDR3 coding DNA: TGTGCCAGTAGGGGCAGGACGGATGAGCAGTTCTTC.

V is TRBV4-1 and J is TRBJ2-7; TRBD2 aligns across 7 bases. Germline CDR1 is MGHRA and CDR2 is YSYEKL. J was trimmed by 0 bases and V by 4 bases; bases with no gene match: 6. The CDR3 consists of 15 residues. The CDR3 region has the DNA TGCGCCAGCAGCCCATGGGAGCGGGGCTCCTACGAGCAGTACTTC. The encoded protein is CASSPWERGSYEQYF.

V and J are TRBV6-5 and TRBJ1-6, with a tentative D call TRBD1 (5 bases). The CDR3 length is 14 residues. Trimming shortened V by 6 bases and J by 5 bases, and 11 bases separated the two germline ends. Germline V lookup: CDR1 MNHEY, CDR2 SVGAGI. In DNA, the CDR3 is TGTGCCAGCAGGGCAAGACAGAATAATTCACCCCTCCACTTT. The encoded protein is CASRARQNNSPLHF.

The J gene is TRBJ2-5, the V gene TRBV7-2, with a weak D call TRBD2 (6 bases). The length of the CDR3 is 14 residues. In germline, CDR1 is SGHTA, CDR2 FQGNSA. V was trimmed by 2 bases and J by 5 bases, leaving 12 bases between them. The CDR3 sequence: CASSLLSGLETQYF. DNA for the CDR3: TGTGCCAGCAGCTTATTATCGGGACTCGAGACCCAGTACTTC.

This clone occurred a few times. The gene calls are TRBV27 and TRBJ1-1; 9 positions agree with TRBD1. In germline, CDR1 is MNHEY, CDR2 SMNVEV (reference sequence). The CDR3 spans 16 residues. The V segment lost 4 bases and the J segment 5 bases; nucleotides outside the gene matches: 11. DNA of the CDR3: TGTGCCAGCAGTTCACAGGGGGCGCAAAGGGTTACTGAAGCTTTCTTT. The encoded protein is CASSSQGAQRVTEAFF.

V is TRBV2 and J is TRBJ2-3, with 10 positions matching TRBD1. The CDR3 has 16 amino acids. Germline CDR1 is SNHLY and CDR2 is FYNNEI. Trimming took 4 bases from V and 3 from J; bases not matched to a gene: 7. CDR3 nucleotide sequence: TGTGCCAGCAGTGGGGGGACAGGGGCGAAGACAGATACGCAGTATTTT. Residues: CASSGGTGAKTDTQYF.